The following is a T cell receptor beta chain sequence with its context. These data originate in a study of shared clonotypes between healthy human individuals. The V and J ends lost 5 bases and 7 bases, in that order; junction bases with no gene match: 16. CDR3 length: 16 residues. The germline gives CDR1 SGHVS, CDR2 FQNEAQ. Assay used: immunoSEQ multiplex PCR; TCRdb lists only in-frame clones, some missing. The data contain about 2.2 million clones, 85% to 95% of them singletons. It was CD45RO-negative cells, positively selected for CCR7, that made up naive CD8 cells, with terminally differentiated effector memory CD45RA+ cells excluded.

The genes are TRBV7-8 and TRBJ2-5; 7 nucleotides line up with TRBD1. The source is a man between 18 and 29 years old in good health. Some clones in this sample may be carry-over from other donors' samples. Material: naive CD8+ T cells from PBMCs. This CDR3 reads CASSLIGTEPLWTQYF. In nucleotides, the CDR3 is TGTGCCAGCAGCCTTATCGGGACAGAGCCGTTGTGGACCCAGTACTTC. The whole variable domain, filled in from reference TRBV7-8 and TRBJ2-5, reads GAGVSQSPRYKVAKRGQDVALRCDPISGHVSLFWYQQALGQGPEFLTYFQNEAQLDKSGLPSDRFFAERPEGSVSTLKIQRTQQEDSAVYLCASSLIGTEPLWTQYFGPGTRLLVL.